What follows describes a single T cell receptor beta chain. Which antigen it targets is not known. The record has no base qualities; no much larger clone is one base away. This sample was included in a study of T cell responses to AZD1222 COVID-19 vaccine (dated by TCRdb to the early 2020s). At the level of the whole study: AZD1222 recipients whose second dose came at about 4 weeks and those whose second dose came at about 12 weeks were combined into one group, since spike-specific TCR depth and breadth did not differ between the two schedules. Enrollment into the trials was organized by age into subgroups of 18-55, 56-69 and 70-plus years, and those subgroups contained about 160, 30 and 59 TCR-sequenced participants, respectively. TCR sequencing was performed for roughly 240 trial participants, of whom about 200 were given two doses of AZD1222 and roughly 25 were given two doses of MenACWY control vaccine. The paper's findings and limits, for the study overall: A significant rise in spike-specific TCR breadth and depth was observed after two AZD1222 doses relative to day 0 and relative to MenACWY recipients. Conclusions about previously exposed vaccinees are limited because only five or six AZD1222 recipients were SARS-CoV-2 seropositive at baseline. The whole spike protein was spanned by vaccine-associated CD4 TCRs, and dominant responses were seen in regions 160-218 and 743-854. No day 14 peak-response samples were available, so repertoires were characterized only after the peak T cell response. Reportedly, close to half of the unique spike-specific TCRs recognized epitopes lying outside the regions that are mutated in the B.1.351 and B.1.1.7 variants. Participants were mostly white British and included more females than males, and it was suggested by the authors that clonal diversity may have been underestimated. In the small 56-69-year group, the increase in depth fell short of significance, most likely because of low power.

Taken from cysteine to phenylalanine, the CDR3 has 16 residues. Kept here is only the CDR3 DNA, which spans 48 bases and is read in frame from base 1. V ends up 4 bases short and J 6 bases short, with an unmatched junction base count of 13. Per the germline V gene, SGHRS is the CDR1 and YFSETQ is the CDR2. The CDR3 regions of human TCRbeta chains were analyzed by immunosequencing. In the paper's pipeline: TCRs in the repertoires were compared against a reference library of SARS-CoV-2-specific TCRs that had been generated with the MIRA antigen-specificity platform. Breadth was defined as the fraction of unique TCRs that were SARS-CoV-2-associated, and depth was defined as the fraction of total T cells that were SARS-CoV-2-associated. Using the MIRA data, every spike-specific TCR was mapped to the spike region that the TCR reacted to and assigned to either a CD4 or a CD8 class. Log10-transformed breadth and depth values were compared by one-way ANOVA with Sidak's multiple comparisons tests. TCRdb provides this immuneACCESS table in a form limited to in-frame rearrangements. Some clones are lacking; in checked studies, under half of them reflect an unresolved V gene, and why the rest are absent is not known. That table supplies the V and J calls and clone size; D and trimming were determined from the DNA. The sample table lists 160,000 or so clones, 75% to 95% of them with a count of one. The top ten clones comprise around 4.4% of the sample.

According to the study, the label for this sample's time point signals: baseline before first vaccination. Vaccinee samples came from UK trials COV001 and COV002, including a single-blind randomized controlled phase 2/3 trial of AZD1222 (ChAdOx1 nCoV-19) in healthy adults. Trial participant PBMC samples were collected at day 0 and day 28 after the second dose for TCRbeta chain sequencing. The clonotype originates from an adult in good health. The specimen was peripheral blood, collected on day 0 of AZD1222 vaccination. The receptor chain draws on TRBV5-1 and TRBJ2-7; 10 bases in between match TRBD2. The CDR3 corresponds to CASSTNLAGAPREQYF. The DNA is as follows: TGCGCCAGCAGCACTAACCTAGCGGGAGCCCCCCGCGAGCAGTACTTC.